This T cell receptor beta chain was found in a study of OX40 agonist ivuxolimab in advanced cancers. Study at large: Dose-escalation patients' cancers were hepatocellular carcinoma, melanoma, renal cell or head and neck cancer.

The V gene's germline CDR1 is SSHAT and CDR2 FNYEAQ (reference sequence). This CDR3 comprises 11 residues. Assay used: immunoSEQ multiplex PCR; TCRdb lists only in-frame clones, some missing. Among around 70,000 clones listed, almost 90% were seen once. In this sample, this clone turned up once. The chain recombines TRBV7-7 with TRBJ2-7; D gene ambiguous. This sequence originates from an adult with an advanced solid tumor such as melanoma, head and neck, liver or kidney cancer. This material consisted of CD4+ or CD8+ T cells sorted from blood, taken in a trial of the OX40 agonist ivuxolimab. The CDR3 DNA is TGTGCTACCTTCTCTACCTACGAGCAGTACTTC. It specifies CATFSTYEQYF.